Here is one T cell receptor (beta chain) with its context. Its antigen is currently unknown. This entry comes from a study of CXCR3-negative and CXCR3-positive naive CD8 T cells. Points from the study as a whole: When CXCR3-positive naive cells were set against CXCR3-negative naive cells, the former had more hydrophobic TRB CDR3s.

Preparation of TRB cDNA libraries relied on 5' RACE carrying UMI labels. TCRdb re-called the 5' RACE reads; one entry per CDR3 protein, DNA not given. The specimen's table records about 110,000 distinct CDR3 sequences. CDR3 length: 14 amino acids. Germline assignment: CDR1 SEHNR and CDR2 FQNEAQ (reference sequence). The origin of this receptor is a human donor in good health. Some clones in this sample may be carry-over from other donors' samples. Sequencing was carried out using naive CXCR3+ CD8+ T cells from blood. Documented subset: CD45RO-CCR7+CD27+CD95- naive CD8+ T cells expressing CXCR3 (TNR3+). The rearrangement uses TRBV7-9 and TRBJ1-5; as DNA is missing, the TRBD1 call by TCRdb cannot be tested. CDR3 residues: CASSPAGGNQPQHF.